The 9 T cell receptor beta chains in this list originate from one sample, sequenced in a study of T cells after yellow fever vaccination (dated by TCRdb to the late 2010s). The treatment or condition label on this specimen signifies: live attenuated yellow fever vaccine strain. Preparation of the library involved 5' RACE. Sequenced on an Illumina HiSeq 2500. The raw public reads went through TCRdb reprocessing: fastp at Q25, MiXCR clone calling, in-frame beta chains kept. Entries are consolidated by CDR3 protein sequence, retaining the most common genes and DNA. The table for this sample lists about 150,000 distinct CDR3 sequences; approximately 6.2% of them were counted only once. The ten largest clones take up under 3% of the sample. This specimen was CD4+ T cells sorted from PBMCs, taken on the day of the first yellow fever vaccination. These receptors were collected from a man aged 18 to 30 who received the YFV17D yellow fever vaccine.

This clonotype was detected a few times. The V and J genes are TRBV20-1 and TRBJ2-2; D is perhaps TRBD1 (5 bases). Germline V CDR1 and CDR2: DFQATT, SNEGSKA (reference sequence). The CDR3 is 14 residues long. The V end was cut by 1 base, the J end by 2 bases, with 8 bases between. CDR3 sequence reads: CSARGQINTGELFF. CDR3 nucleotides: TGCAGTGCTAGAGGACAGATTAACACCGGGGAGCTGTTTTTT.

This clonotype was observed a handful of times. This sequence joins TRBV18 and TRBJ1-5; D perhaps matches TRBD1 (6 bases). The germline V gene encodes CDR1 KGHSH and CDR2 LQKENI. Between the trimmed V and J ends, which lost 0 bases and 7 bases, there was a span of 10 bases. The CDR3 covers 14 residues. CDR3 nucleotides: TGTGCCAGCTCACCACCAGGGGGGTTGCAGCCCCAGCATTTT. Translating gives CASSPPGGLQPQHF.

This clonotype was recorded many times. The rearrangement links TRBV12-3 or TRBV12-4 to TRBJ1-3; D unresolved. This CDR3 region has 12 residues. V gave up 2 bases and J gave up 3 bases, with 2 bases separating them. The CDR3 coding sequence is TGTGCCAGCAGTTTACATGGAAACACCATATATTTT. Its translation is CASSLHGNTIYF.

The rearrangement uses TRBV11-2 and TRBJ2-7; D call uncertain. V was clipped by 5 bases and J by 2 bases, with 4 bases between them. Per the germline V gene, CDR1 is SGHAT and CDR2 is FQNNGV. The CDR3 runs to 11 residues. The CDR3 DNA follows: TGTGCCAGCAGCGACACCTACGAGCAGTACGTC. Protein: CASSDTYEQYV.

This clonotype was counted ten times or more. The chain uses TRBV20-1 and TRBJ1-5; TRBD1 aligns across 7 bases. V shed 5 bases, J shed 0 bases, and the junction held 13 bases outside the gene matches. This CDR3 comprises 17 residues. Germline CDR1 reads DFQATT; CDR2 reads SNEGSKA (reference sequence). Here the CDR3 DNA reads TGCAGTGCTCAACAGGGGCGCGGGGCCTATAGCAATCAGCCCCAGCATTTT. Translation gives CSAQQGRGAYSNQPQHF.

This clonotype was recorded at least ten times. This sequence joins TRBV7-6 and TRBJ2-3, with 7 positions matching TRBD1. V was pared by 1 base and J by 0 bases, with 1 base of the junction left unmatched. The germline gives CDR1 SGHVS, CDR2 FNYEAQ. CDR3 size: 15 residues. The CDR3 spells CASSLDRGSTDTQYF. CDR3 nucleotides: TGTGCCAGCAGCTTAGACAGGGGTAGCACAGATACGCAGTATTTT.

V gene TRBV5-4 combines with J gene TRBJ2-3, with D unclear. The germline V gene has CDR1 SGHNT and CDR2 YYREEE (reference sequence). This CDR3 region has 14 residues. Trimming removed 4 bases from V and 1 base from J, with 10 bases in between. This chain's CDR3 is CASSLATRTDTQYF. CDR3 bases: TGTGCCAGCAGCCTCGCGACCCGCACAGATACGCAGTATTTT. The full variable domain, with the rest looked up from reference TRBV5-4 and TRBJ2-3, is ETGVTQSPTHLIKTRGQQVTLRCSSQSGHNTVSWYQQALGQGPQFIFQYYREEENGRGNFPPRFSGLQFPNYSSELNVNALELDDSALYLCASSLATRTDTQYFGPGTRLTVL.

This clonotype was seen at least ten times. This chain joins TRBV6-1 and TRBJ1-5; maybe TRBD1 (6 bases). The V and J ends lost 6 bases and 6 bases respectively, with 18 bases between them. Germline V gene lookup returns CDR1 MNHNS and CDR2 SASEGT. This CDR3 has 15 residues. The CDR3 reads CASRHTGYNSQPQHF. In DNA, the CDR3 is TGTGCCAGCAGGCATACAGGGTATAATTCTCAGCCCCAGCATTTT.

V is TRBV7-9 and J is TRBJ1-2, with 7 bases matching TRBD1. J lost 8 bases, V lost 2 bases, and 14 bases had no gene match. Germline CDR1 SEHNR, CDR2 FQNEAQ (reference sequence). This CDR3 comprises 16 residues. The DNA for the CDR3 is TGTGCCAGCAGCTTACATAAGACAGGGATGGGCCGCGGCTACACCTTC. Encoded protein: CASSLHKTGMGRGYTF.